Sequencing of this TCR beta chain was carried out in a study of blood T cell repertoires in COVID-19. Study information: The United States, Italy and Spain were the sources of the acute and convalescent COVID-19 samples. The cDNA or gDNA used as material had been derived from T cells, B-cell-depleted T cells, or PBMCs.

Study processing details: Amplified reference gene primers provided the basis for estimating nucleated cell counts. Some clones are missing from TCRdb's copy, which holds only in-frame ones; the method was immunoSEQ multiplex PCR. V and J calls and clone size are those listed in that table; D and trimming were worked out from the DNA. Among 200,000 to 300,000 clones listed, roughly 90% were seen once. Germline V gene data show CDR1 as SGHAT and CDR2 as FQNNGV. CDR3 size: 16 residues. V lost 4 bases, J lost 4 bases, and 17 bases lay in between. The chain employs TRBV11-2 and TRBJ2-1; a weak D match, TRBD2 (6 bases). The sequence came from a man aged 25 to 45 with active or convalescent COVID-19. The sample taken for sequencing was peripheral blood. This chain's CDR3 is CASSSIPGDLYNEQFF. For the CDR3, the DNA is TGTGCCAGCAGCTCCATCCCGGGGGACCTGTACAATGAGCAGTTCTTC.